The T cell receptor (beta chain) under discussion was sequenced for a study of blood T cell repertoires in COVID-19. Across the whole study: Whether acute or convalescent, the COVID-19 samples came from the United States, Italy and Spain.

In the study's own analysis: The assay estimated nucleated cells by amplifying reference gene primers. Produced via immunoSEQ multiplex PCR; TCRdb's table is partial and in-frame only. The V and J calls and clone size were taken over from that table, and D and trimming were inferred from the DNA. The sample records about 280,000 clones, approximately 88% being singletons. This CDR3 is built from 17 residues. After removal of 4 bases from V and 5 bases from J, the junction contained 14 bases not matched to a gene. In germline, CDR1 is SGHTS, CDR2 YDEGEE. The material sequenced was peripheral blood. This sequence originates from a man aged 18 to 29 with active or convalescent COVID-19. The chain carries TRBV5-8 and TRBJ1-1; 10 bases line up with TRBD1. CDR3 residues: CASSHRFPGQGRTEAFF. The CDR3, as DNA: TGTGCCAGCAGCCATAGATTCCCGGGACAGGGGAGAACTGAAGCTTTCTTT.